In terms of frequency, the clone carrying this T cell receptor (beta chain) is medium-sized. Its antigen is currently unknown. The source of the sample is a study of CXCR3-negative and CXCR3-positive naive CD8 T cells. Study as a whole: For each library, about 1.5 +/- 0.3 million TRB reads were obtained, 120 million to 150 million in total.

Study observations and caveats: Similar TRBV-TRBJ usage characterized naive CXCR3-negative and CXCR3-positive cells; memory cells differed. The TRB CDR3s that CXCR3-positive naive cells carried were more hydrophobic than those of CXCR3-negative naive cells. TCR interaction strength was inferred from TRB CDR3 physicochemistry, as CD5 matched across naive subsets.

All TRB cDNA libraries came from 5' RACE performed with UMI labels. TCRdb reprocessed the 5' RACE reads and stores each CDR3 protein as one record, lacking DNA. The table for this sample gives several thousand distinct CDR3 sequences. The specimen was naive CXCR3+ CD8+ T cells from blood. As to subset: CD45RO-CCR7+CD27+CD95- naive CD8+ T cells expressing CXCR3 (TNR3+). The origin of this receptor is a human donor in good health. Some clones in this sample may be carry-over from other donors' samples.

CDR3: CSVEETSGVRLDTQYF. The J gene is TRBJ2-3, the V gene TRBV29-1; TCRdb selects TRBD2, and the lack of DNA leaves this call unchecked. The CDR3 has 16 amino acids. Germline values: CDR1 SQVTM, CDR2 ANQGSEA.